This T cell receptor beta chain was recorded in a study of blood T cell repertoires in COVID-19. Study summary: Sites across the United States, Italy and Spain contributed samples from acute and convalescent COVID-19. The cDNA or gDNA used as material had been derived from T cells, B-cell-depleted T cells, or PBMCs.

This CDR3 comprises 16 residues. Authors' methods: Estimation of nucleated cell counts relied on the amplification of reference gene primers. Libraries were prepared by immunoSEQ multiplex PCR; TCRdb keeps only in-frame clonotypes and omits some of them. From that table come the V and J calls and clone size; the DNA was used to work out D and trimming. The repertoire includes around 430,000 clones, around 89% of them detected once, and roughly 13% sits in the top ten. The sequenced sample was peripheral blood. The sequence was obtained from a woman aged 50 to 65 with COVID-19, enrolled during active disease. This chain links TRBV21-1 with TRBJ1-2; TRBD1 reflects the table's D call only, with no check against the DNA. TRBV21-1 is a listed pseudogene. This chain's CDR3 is CASSNTGTAVNYGYTF. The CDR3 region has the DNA TGTGCCAGCAGCAATACAGGTACTGCAGTTAACTATGGCTACACCTTC.